A single sample is the source of the 21 T cell receptor beta chains below, sequenced in a study of blood T cell repertoires in COVID-19. Only in-frame clones appear in the TCRdb table, and some are missing; sequencing was by immunoSEQ multiplex PCR. The data show roughly 250,000 clones, approximately 83% seen once. The sample taken for sequencing was PBMCs or T cells enriched from blood (not recorded which). The receptor set was obtained from a woman aged 25 to 45 who had recovered from COVID-19.

CDR3: CASSLYRGETQYF. The CDR3 DNA sequence: TGTGCCAGCAGTTTATACAGGGGTGAGACCCAGTACTTC. The chain uses TRBV28 and TRBJ2-5; TRBD1 aligns across 7 bases. From germline, CDR1 is MDHEN and CDR2 SYDVKM. V was pared by 1 base and J by 5 bases, with 1 base of the junction left unmatched. The CDR3 totals 13 residues.

A single count supports this clone. The chain recombines TRBV7-6 with TRBJ1-2, with 7 positions matching TRBD1. The CDR3 covers 15 residues. Germline CDR1 reads SGHVS; CDR2 reads FNYEAQ. J gave up 4 bases and V 5 bases, and 10 bases lay outside the gene matches. CDR3 sequence (DNA): TGTGCCAGCAGCCCAATGGACAGGAAACTCTATGGCTACACCTTC. As protein: CASSPMDRKLYGYTF. Full variable domain (remainder filled in from reference TRBV7-6 and TRBJ1-2): GAGVSQSPRYKVTKRGQDVALRCDPISGHVSLYWYRQALGQGPEFLTYFNYEAQQDKSGLPNDRFSAERPEGSISTLTIQRTEQRDSAMYRCASSPMDRKLYGYTFGSGTRLTVV.

V usage is TRBV18 and J usage is TRBJ1-1; no clear D. The CDR3 consists of 15 residues. CDR1 KGHSH and CDR2 LQKENI come from the germline V gene. The ends were cut back, 2 bases at V and 5 bases at J, with 15 bases in the middle. CDR3 residues: CASSPTSEARTEAFF. In DNA, the CDR3 is TGTGCCAGCTCACCAACGAGCGAGGCGAGGACTGAAGCTTTCTTT. Using reference TRBV18 and TRBJ1-1 for the parts outside the CDR3, the full variable domain is NAGVMQNPRHLVRRRGQEARLRCSPMKGHSHVYWYRQLPEEGLKFMVYLQKENIIDESGMPKERFSAEFPKEGPSILRIQQVVRGDSAAYFCASSPTSEARTEAFFGQGTRLTVV.

The CDR3 region is CASSLRGGTNEAFF. The DNA for the CDR3 is TGTGCCAGCAGCTTAAGAGGAGGAACAAATGAAGCTTTCTTT. The chain has TRBV7-8 and TRBJ1-1; unclear D gene. V was shortened by 2 bases and J by 7 bases, with 14 bases between the two germline ends. The CDR3 is 14 residues long. Germline CDR1 and CDR2: SGHVS and FQNEAQ.

This clone was counted only a few times. The rearrangement uses TRBV5-5 and TRBJ2-7, with a weak D call TRBD2 (5 bases). The CDR3 sequence is 14 residues long. Germline V lookup: CDR1 SGHKS, CDR2 YYEKEE (reference sequence). The germline V and J ends were trimmed by 1 base and 6 bases, with 14 bases remaining between them. CDR3 sequence: CASSLFPEGSEQYF. CDR3 nucleotide sequence: TGTGCCAGCAGCTTGTTCCCTGAGGGATCCGAGCAGTACTTC.

The V gene is TRBV11-2, the J gene TRBJ1-5; D possibly corresponds to TRBD1 (6 bases). Germline-derived CDR1 and CDR2 are SGHAT and FQNNGV. The CDR3 length is 15 residues. V gave up 1 base and J gave up 6 bases, with 13 bases separating them. CDR3 DNA sequence: TGTGCCAGCAGCTTAGCCTCAGGGGTAAGTCAGCCCCAGCATTTT. This translates into CASSLASGVSQPQHF. Filled out from reference TRBV11-2 and TRBJ1-5, the complete variable domain reads EAGVAQSPRYKIIEKRQSVAFWCNPISGHATLYWYQQILGQGPKLLIQFQNNGVVDDSQLPKDRFSAERLKGVDSTLKIQPAKLEDSAVYLCASSLASGVSQPQHFGDGTRLSIL.

This rearrangement joins TRBV27 to TRBJ1-2; 7 bases fit TRBD1. Germline V gene lookup returns CDR1 MNHEY and CDR2 SMNVEV (reference sequence). This CDR3 comprises 14 residues. After removal of 7 bases from V and 1 base from J, the junction contained 6 bases not matched to a gene. The CDR3 here is CASTKTGNNYGYTF. Written as DNA, the CDR3 is TGTGCCAGCACCAAGACAGGGAATAACTATGGCTACACCTTC.

The table lists this clone with a count of one. The rearrangement links TRBV7-2 to TRBJ2-6; D may be TRBD1 (6 bases). The CDR3 is made up of 16 amino acids. V shed 3 bases and J shed 2 bases, with 11 bases lying between them. CDR1 is SGHTA, CDR2 FQGNSA, per germline. CDR3 in DNA: TGTGCCAGCAGCTTTCAAGGACAGACTGGGGCCAACGTCCTGACTTTC. Amino acid sequence: CASSFQGQTGANVLTF. Full variable domain (outside the CDR3, taken from reference TRBV7-2 and TRBJ2-6): GAGVSQSPSNKVTEKGKDVELRCDPISGHTALYWYRQSLGQGLEFLIYFQGNSAPDKSGLPSDRFSAERTGGSVSTLTIQRTQQEDSAVYLCASSFQGQTGANVLTFGAGSRLTVL.

The chain recombines TRBV5-4 with TRBJ2-3, with 11 bases lining up with TRBD2. J lost 2 bases, V lost 3 bases, and 5 bases had no gene match. Germline V gene lookup returns CDR1 SGHNT and CDR2 YYREEE (reference sequence). CDR3 length equals 16 residues. The CDR3 region is CASSSPSGGLTDTQYF. The CDR3 DNA reads as TGTGCCAGCAGCTCTCCTAGCGGGGGGCTCACAGATACGCAGTATTTT. The whole variable domain, remainder taken from reference TRBV5-4 and TRBJ2-3, is ETGVTQSPTHLIKTRGQQVTLRCSSQSGHNTVSWYQQALGQGPQFIFQYYREEENGRGNFPPRFSGLQFPNYSSELNVNALELDDSALYLCASSSPSGGLTDTQYFGPGTRLTVL.

CDR3 residues: CASSRTPTGIRNQPQHF. CDR3 nucleotides: TGTGCCAGCAGCCGGACCCCCACAGGGATCAGAAATCAGCCCCAGCATTTT. This chain uses TRBV28 with TRBJ1-5, with D maybe TRBD1 (6 bases). This CDR3 spans 17 amino acids. V gave up 6 bases and J gave up 4 bases, with 22 bases separating them. Germline-derived CDR1 and CDR2 are MDHEN and SYDVKM.

The gene calls are TRBV3-1 (or the pseudogene TRBV3-2) and TRBJ1-6, with 7 bases matching TRBD1. Germline CDR1 is LGHDT and CDR2 is YNNKEL (reference sequence). The CDR3 is 15 amino acids. The V segment lost 4 bases and the J segment 5 bases; nucleotides outside the gene matches: 5. CDR3 coding DNA: TGTGCCAGCAGCCCCTGGGACAGTAATAATTCACCCCTCCACTTT. Its translation: CASSPWDSNNSPLHF.

The chain joins TRBV30 to TRBJ1-5, with TRBD1 identical over 7 bases. The germline CDR1 and CDR2 sequences are GTSNPN and SVGIG (reference sequence). This CDR3 has 14 amino acids. Trimming at V came to 1 base and at J to 4 bases, leaving 4 bases not matched to a gene. The CDR3 coding sequence is TGTGCCTGGAGTGAACTACAGGGGAATCAGCCCCAGCATTTT. Its translation is CAWSELQGNQPQHF.

The V call is TRBV15, the J call TRBJ1-1; D remains ambiguous. CDR1 and CDR2 (germline): LNHNV, YYDKDF (reference sequence). Trimming left V 8 bases short and J 4 bases short, with 17 bases between. The CDR3 has 14 residues. CDR3 DNA sequence: TGTGCCACCCATGCAGCGGGGAGGAGCACTGAAGCTTTCTTT. Its protein is CATHAAGRSTEAFF.

The table lists this clone with a count of one. V and J are TRBV5-6 and TRBJ2-1; 12 positions agree with TRBD1. Germline CDR1 SGHDT, CDR2 YYEEEE. V shed 4 bases, J shed 5 bases, and the junction held 7 bases outside the gene matches. The CDR3 is made up of 16 amino acids. CDR3 coding DNA: TGTGCCAGCAGCCCGGGGACAGGGGGCTACAACAATGAGCAGTTCTTC. This translates into CASSPGTGGYNNEQFF.

This sequence joins TRBV7-3 and TRBJ2-3; 7 bases are a match to TRBD2. Germline CDR1 reads SGHTA; CDR2 reads FQGTGA. V dropped 5 bases and J dropped 11; count of bases not matched to a gene: 22. CDR3 length: 17 amino acids. The CDR3 region is CASSPRDYTRGPAKQYF. CDR3 DNA: TGTGCCAGCAGCCCCCGGGACTACACAAGGGGTCCGGCCAAGCAGTATTTT.

This chain connects TRBV10-1 to TRBJ1-4, with D hard to call. V lost 0 bases to trimming and J lost 8 bases, with 7 bases between them. Germline assignment: CDR1 WNHNN and CDR2 SYGVQD (reference sequence). This CDR3 region has 13 residues. The chain's CDR3 is CASSESKREKLFF. The DNA for the CDR3 is TGCGCCAGCAGTGAGTCGAAGAGGGAAAAACTGTTTTTT.

The V gene is TRBV28, the J gene TRBJ2-3, with TRBD1 matching over 7 bases. CDR1 is MDHEN, CDR2 SYDVKM, per germline. The CDR3 is made up of 15 amino acids. V shed 3 bases and J 0 bases; nucleotides not matched to a gene: 3. CDR3 in DNA: TGTGCCAGCAGTTTCGCAGGGGGTAGCACAGATACGCAGTATTTT. The encoded protein is CASSFAGGSTDTQYF.

The CDR3 nucleotides read TGCGCCAGCAGCCCATTAGGGGGACACAATGAGCAGTTCTTC. Its protein is CASSPLGGHNEQFF. The chain is built from TRBV5-1 and TRBJ2-1, with a possible D match to TRBD1 (6 bases). V was shortened by 4 bases and J by 5 bases, with 13 bases between the two germline ends. From germline, CDR1 is SGHRS and CDR2 YFSETQ. CDR3 length equals 14 residues.

The V gene is TRBV15, the J gene TRBJ1-6, with a tentative D call TRBD1 (6 bases). Trimming took 5 bases from V and 7 from J, leaving 15 bases between them. This CDR3 region has 15 residues. Germline V gene sequence: CDR1 LNHNV, CDR2 YYDKDF (reference sequence). The CDR3 DNA reads TGTGCCACCAGCGCGAGACCAGGGGCCAATTCACCCCTCCACTTT. Its protein is CATSARPGANSPLHF.

This chain links TRBV28 with TRBJ2-1, with 7 nucleotides matching TRBD2. Germline values: CDR1 MDHEN, CDR2 SYDVKM. CDR3 length equals 13 residues. Unmatched junction bases numbered 4, after V lost 3 bases and J lost 8 bases. The CDR3 region is CASSFDREDEQFF. In DNA, the CDR3 is TGTGCCAGCAGTTTCGATCGGGAGGATGAGCAGTTCTTC. The variable domain in full, completed from reference TRBV28 and TRBJ2-1, reads DVKVTQSSRYLVKRTGEKVFLECVQDMDHENMFWYRQDPGLGLRLIYFSYDVKMKEKGDIPEGYSVSREKKERFSLILESASTNQTSMYLCASSFDREDEQFFGPGTRLTVL.

The chain employs TRBV15 and TRBJ1-5, with D perhaps TRBD1 (5 bases). The ends were cut back, 10 bases at V and 5 bases at J, with 18 bases in the middle. CDR3 length: 14 amino acids. CDR1 is LNHNV, CDR2 YYDKDF, per germline (reference sequence). The CDR3 spells CASGGDTGYQPQHF. CDR3 nucleotide sequence: TGTGCCAGCGGCGGAGACACAGGTTATCAGCCCCAGCATTTT.